These 21 T cell receptor beta chains were sequenced from one sample in a study of shared clonotypes between healthy human individuals (TCRdb year 2020). Library generation was performed with the immunoSEQ multiplex PCR assay. Here the immuneACCESS table is served through TCRdb, limited to in-frame sequences with V and J called. Missing clones are a known gap in these copies; in checked studies unresolved V genes cover under half, and the rest lacks a known reason. The sample table contains 2 million to 3 million clones; only one count was recorded for over 85% of them. The top ten constitute approximately 0.37% of the sample. The sample taken for sequencing was naive CD4+ T cells from PBMCs. Explained via the paper, the cell subset or site label denotes: CD45RA+ positively selected. These receptors were obtained from a man aged 18 to 29 in good health. Some clones in this sample may be carry-over from other donors' samples.

The chain recombines TRBV7-7 with TRBJ2-2, with unresolved D. The germline V gene has CDR1 SSHAT and CDR2 FNYEAQ (reference sequence). The CDR3 contains 14 residues. V was trimmed by 1 base and J by 1 base, leaving 4 bases between them. The CDR3 loop reads CASSLDQNTGELFF. In nucleotides, the CDR3 is TGTGCCAGCAGCTTAGATCAGAACACCGGGGAGCTGTTTTTT.

For this clone: The sample has other DNA sequences that encode this CDR3 too. The chain combines TRBV19 with TRBJ2-7; the D is unclear. The length of the CDR3 is 12 residues. V lost 1 base, J lost 7 bases, and 8 bases lay in between. Germline V lookup: CDR1 LNHDA, CDR2 SQIVND (reference sequence). CDR3 bases: TGTGCCAGTAGTATAGGCGGCAGTGAGCAGTACTTC. Translated, it gives CASSIGGSEQYF.

The chain is built from TRBV9 and TRBJ1-4; 7 nucleotides match TRBD1. The junction had 4 bases not matched to a gene; V was cut back by 0 bases and J by 11 bases. From germline, CDR1 is SGDLS and CDR2 YYNGEE. The CDR3 runs to 13 residues. The CDR3 loop is CASSVGQGGKLFF. The DNA for the CDR3 is TGTGCCAGCAGCGTAGGACAGGGCGGGAAACTGTTTTTT.

The V call is TRBV30, the J call TRBJ2-1; possible D gene TRBD2, 6 bases. Looked up from germline, CDR1 is GTSNPN and CDR2 is SVGIG (reference sequence). This CDR3 contains 13 residues. V gave up 0 bases and J gave up 9 bases, with 12 bases separating them. CDR3 in amino acids: CAWSVRAGGEQFF. The DNA for the CDR3 is TGTGCCTGGAGTGTACGAGCGGGTGGTGAGCAGTTCTTC.

The V gene is TRBV5-1, the J gene TRBJ2-3; a weak D match, TRBD2 (6 bases). V dropped 1 base and J dropped 2 bases, with 14 bases sitting between them. The CDR3 runs 16 residues. Germline lookup yields CDR1 SGHRS and CDR2 YFSETQ. CDR3 nucleotides: TGCGCCAGCAGCTTGTTCACGGGGGAGATCACAGATACGCAGTATTTT. Its protein product is CASSLFTGEITDTQYF.

The V call is TRBV7-2, the J call TRBJ2-1, with D possibly being TRBD2 (6 bases). Germline-derived CDR1 and CDR2 are SGHTA and FQGNSA. V lost 5 bases and J 2 bases, leaving 19 bases between the germline ends. The length of the CDR3 is 17 residues. DNA of the CDR3: TGTGCCAGCAGCACCAGGGAGGCTGGCACCACCTACAATGAGCAGTTCTTC. Its protein product is CASSTREAGTTYNEQFF.

This rearrangement joins TRBV20-1 to TRBJ2-7, with D possibly TRBD2 on 5 matching bases. Germline V gene lookup returns CDR1 DFQATT and CDR2 SNEGSKA (reference sequence). CDR3 length: 11 amino acids. Trimming pared 7 bases from V and 5 bases from J, leaving 12 bases between. CDR3 coding DNA: TGCAGTGTCAGCCTAGCCCACGAGCAGTACTTC. Protein sequence: CSVSLAHEQYF.

The chain uses TRBV5-1 and TRBJ1-2; D possibly corresponds to TRBD1 (5 bases). This CDR3 region has 13 residues. V was pared by 7 bases and J by 1 base, with 11 bases between. Germline CDR1 is SGHRS and CDR2 is YFSETQ. CDR3 residues: CASSLGLNYGYTF. In DNA form, the CDR3 reads TGCGCCAGCTCTTTGGGACTTAACTATGGCTACACCTTC.

The chain joins TRBV4-3 to TRBJ2-2, with 9 positions matching TRBD1. Germline CDR1 is LGHNA and CDR2 is YSLEER. The trim removed 1 base at V and 5 bases at J, leaving 5 bases unmatched. This CDR3 has 16 residues. The CDR3 nucleotides are TGCGCCAGCAGCCAAGGCGGGACAGGGACAACCGGGGAGCTGTTTTTT. Residues: CASSQGGTGTTGELFF.

This rearrangement joins TRBV6-1 to TRBJ2-7; the match to TRBD1 covers 8 bases. From germline, CDR1 is MNHNS and CDR2 SASEGT. The J segment lost 5 bases and the V segment lost 6 bases, leaving 3 bases of the junction unmatched. The CDR3 is 12 residues long. This chain's CDR3 is CASSADRDEQYF. CDR3 nucleotide sequence: TGTGCCAGCAGCGCGGACAGGGACGAGCAGTACTTC.

This chain links TRBV7-8 with TRBJ2-3; D might be TRBD1 or TRBD2, each matching 6 bases. Germline V lookup: CDR1 SGHVS, CDR2 FQNEAQ. Trimming shortened V by 4 bases and J by 1 base, and 9 bases separated the two germline ends. The CDR3 totals 14 residues. The CDR3 sequence: CASSWGAGTDTQYF. Written as DNA, the CDR3 is TGTGCCAGCAGCTGGGGGGCGGGCACAGATACGCAGTATTTT. Based on the CDR3 plus reference TRBV7-8 and TRBJ2-3, the full variable domain is GAGVSQSPRYKVAKRGQDVALRCDPISGHVSLFWYQQALGQGPEFLTYFQNEAQLDKSGLPSDRFFAERPEGSVSTLKIQRTQQEDSAVYLCASSWGAGTDTQYFGPGTRLTVL.

With regard to this clone: This specimen includes other DNA sequences encoding the same CDR3. This chain joins TRBV28 and TRBJ1-5; D is ambiguous. V gave up 6 bases and J gave up 7 bases, with 10 bases separating them. Germline V gene sequence: CDR1 MDHEN, CDR2 SYDVKM. The CDR3 contains 12 residues. The CDR3 sequence: CASSSENQPQHF. The CDR3 DNA follows: TGTGCCAGCAGCAGCGAAAACCAGCCCCAGCATTTT.

This chain links TRBV6-1 with TRBJ1-1; no clear D. The ends were cut back, 4 bases at V and 1 base at J, with 13 bases in the middle. The CDR3 length is 15 residues. Germline-derived CDR1 and CDR2 are MNHNS and SASEGT. The CDR3 DNA reads as TGTGCCAGCAGTGTTCAATCGACCAAGAACACTGAAGCTTTCTTT. It specifies CASSVQSTKNTEAFF.

This clone has only one observation. The chain combines TRBV19 with TRBJ1-2; D is uncertain. V was shortened by 5 bases and J by 6 bases, with 7 bases between the two germline ends. The CDR3 runs 11 residues. Germline V gene data show CDR1 as LNHDA and CDR2 as SQIVND (reference sequence). The CDR3 sequence is CASSSRDGYTF. The CDR3, as DNA: TGTGCCAGTAGTTCTCGAGATGGCTACACCTTC. Complete variable domain (other parts from reference TRBV19 and TRBJ1-2): DGGITQSPKYLFRKEGQNVTLSCEQNLNHDAMYWYRQDPGQGLRLIYYSQIVNDFQKGDIAEGYSVSREKKESFPLTVTSAQKNPTAFYLCASSSRDGYTFGSGTRLTVV.

This chain joins TRBV5-1 and TRBJ2-1; 10 bases fit TRBD2. Germline loops: CDR1 SGHRS, CDR2 YFSETQ. The CDR3 is 14 amino acids. The J segment lost 5 bases and the V segment lost 4 bases, leaving 3 bases of the junction unmatched. DNA for the CDR3: TGCGCCAGCAGCGAACTAGCGGGAAACAATGAGCAGTTCTTC. Its translation: CASSELAGNNEQFF.

This clone has just a few counts. The chain employs TRBV6-6 and TRBJ1-5; D perhaps matches TRBD1 (6 bases). CDR1 is MNHNY, CDR2 SVGAGI, per germline (reference sequence). Between the trimmed V and J ends, which lost 10 bases and 4 bases, there was a span of 11 bases. The CDR3 is 12 residues long. The CDR3 spells CATTDSNQPQHF. CDR3 in DNA: TGTGCCACCACGGACAGTAATCAGCCCCAGCATTTT.

The V call is TRBV20-1, the J call TRBJ2-7; either TRBD1 or TRBD2 may supply D (5 bases each). V lost 4 bases to trimming and J lost 3 bases, with 7 bases between them. The CDR3 length is 11 residues. Germline V gives CDR1 DFQATT, CDR2 SNEGSKA (reference sequence). This CDR3 is CSAMGDYEQYF. The CDR3 coding sequence is TGCAGTGCTATGGGGGACTACGAGCAGTACTTC.

The chain links TRBV9 to TRBJ2-2, with D unresolved. CDR1 and CDR2 (germline): SGDLS, YYNGEE. The CDR3 contains 14 residues. Trimming removed 6 bases at V and 3 bases at J, with 12 bases between. This chain's CDR3 is CASNSGSYTGELFF. The CDR3, as DNA: TGTGCCAGCAATTCGGGCAGCTACACCGGGGAGCTGTTTTTT.

This clone appeared a single time. The genes are TRBV30 and TRBJ2-5; D may be TRBD1 (7 bases). Per germline, CDR1 GTSNPN and CDR2 SVGIG (reference sequence). The CDR3 covers 15 residues. The V end lost 4 bases, the J end lost 5 bases, and 20 bases lay between the germline ends. The CDR3 here is CAWTTGRGDGETQYF. CDR3 nucleotide sequence: TGTGCCTGGACCACCGGCAGGGGGGACGGCGAGACCCAGTACTTC.

The rearrangement uses TRBV18 and TRBJ2-5; D possibly corresponds to TRBD1 (7 bases). Trimming removed 3 bases at V and 3 bases at J, with 14 bases between. The CDR3 is made up of 15 amino acids. CDR1 is KGHSH and CDR2 is LQKENI in the germline V gene. The CDR3, as DNA: TGTGCCAGCTCACCTCCTGGCAGGGGGGAAGAGACCCAGTACTTC. Amino acids: CASSPPGRGEETQYF.

This clone showed up just once. The V gene is TRBV9, the J gene TRBJ1-1, with 8 bases matching TRBD1. Germline V gene data show CDR1 as SGDLS and CDR2 as YYNGEE. V was clipped by 4 bases and J by 3 bases; unmatched bases: 8. The CDR3 length is 15 residues. The DNA of the CDR3 is TGTGCCAGCAGCTTATCAGGGGGCGCGGACACTGAAGCTTTCTTT. Translating gives CASSLSGGADTEAFF. Full variable domain (missing parts from reference TRBV9 and TRBJ1-1): DSGVTQTPKHLITATGQRVTLRCSPRSGDLSVYWYQQSLDQGLQFLIQYYNGEERAKGNILERFSAQQFPDLHSELNLSSLELGDSALYFCASSLSGGADTEAFFGQGTRLTVV.